The clone carrying this T cell receptor beta chain was observed a few times. The data were taken from a study of identical twins. Trimming removed 1 base from V and 0 bases from J, with 9 bases in between. CDR1 LNHNV and CDR2 YYDKDF come from the germline V gene (reference sequence). The CDR3 is 15 residues long. Unique molecular identifiers were in the cDNA, with template-switch universal primer binding. TCRdb independently ran MiXCR on the 5' RACE reads; one entry per CDR3 protein. The sample includes around 550,000 distinct CDR3 sequences, 15% of them seen just once. This sample also belongs to another study, concerning yellow fever vaccine responses in identical twins. That study adds: Reported findings indicate that twins' vaccine T cell responses seemed partially convergent, partially personalized.

Sequencing was performed on CD4+ T cells sorted from blood. The V gene is TRBV15, the J gene TRBJ2-5; no clear D gene. This receptor was taken from a woman younger than 35 in good health. In DNA, the CDR3 is TGTGCCACCAGCAGAGTTGGCGGAAACCAAGAGACCCAGTACTTC. It encodes CATSRVGGNQETQYF.